Below, 20 T cell receptor beta chains from the same sample are listed, as sequenced in a study of shared clonotypes between healthy human individuals. TCRdb's table, derived via immunoSEQ multiplex PCR, lists solely in-frame clones and lacks some. The profile shows millions of clones, 80% to 95% of them singletons. Sequencing used naive CD4+ T cells from PBMCs. Subset meaning: CD45RA+ positively selected. Receptors were obtained from a man aged 18-30 years in good health. Some clones in this sample may be carry-over from other donors' samples.

The J gene is TRBJ2-2, the V gene TRBV27; TRBD1 might be the D (6 bases). This CDR3 has 16 residues. The germline V and J ends were trimmed by 10 bases and 6 bases, with 24 bases remaining between them. Germline values: CDR1 MNHEY, CDR2 SMNVEV (reference sequence). CDR3 nucleotides: TGTGCCACCGGAAGGATTCGGGACACAAGCCCCGGGGAGCTGTTTTTT. Its translation: CATGRIRDTSPGELFF.

The chain carries TRBV19 and TRBJ2-3; D is perhaps TRBD1 (5 bases). CDR1 LNHDA and CDR2 SQIVND come from the germline V gene (reference sequence). The CDR3 is 16 amino acids. V shed 4 bases and J shed 2 bases, with 16 bases lying between them. This chain's CDR3 is CASSTTGAPSTDTQYF. CDR3 sequence (DNA): TGTGCCAGTAGTACTACAGGTGCCCCTTCCACAGATACGCAGTATTTT.

CDR3 bases: TGTGCCAGCCCGGAAGGGCGGAAGAAGCAGTATTTT. This gives the protein CASPEGRKKQYF. The rearrangement links TRBV2 to TRBJ2-3; no firm D call. CDR1 and CDR2 (germline): SNHLY, FYNNEI. The V gene lost 8 bases and the J gene lost 11 bases, with 17 bases spanning the gap. This CDR3 region has 12 residues.

The genes are TRBV5-4 and TRBJ2-3; 8 nucleotides line up with TRBD2. The CDR3 consists of 13 residues. Trimming took 3 bases from V and 6 from J; bases not matched to a gene: 3. The germline gives CDR1 SGHNT, CDR2 YYREEE (reference sequence). This chain's CDR3 is CASSSRGGDTQYF. Here the CDR3 DNA reads TGTGCCAGCAGCTCCCGGGGGGGGGATACGCAGTATTTT.

As regards this clone: The sample contains more than one DNA sequence encoding this CDR3. This chain links TRBV27 with TRBJ2-1, with unresolved D. The V and J ends lost 0 bases and 4 bases respectively, with 10 bases between them. CDR3 length equals 15 residues. CDR1 and CDR2 from the germline V gene are MNHEY and SMNVEV (reference sequence). The CDR3 protein is CASSLSRLPYNEQFF. The DNA for the CDR3 is TGTGCCAGCAGTTTATCGAGGCTACCTTACAATGAGCAGTTCTTC.

In DNA form, the CDR3 reads TGCGCCAGCCGTACTAGCGGGAGTCAAGAGACCCAGTACTTC. Protein: CASRTSGSQETQYF. The V and J genes are TRBV10-2 and TRBJ2-5; TRBD2 matches at 11 bases. CDR1 is WSHSY and CDR2 is SAAADI in the germline V gene. The CDR3 runs to 14 residues. The J segment lost 2 bases and the V segment lost 8 bases, leaving 4 bases of the junction unmatched.

The V call is TRBV9, the J call TRBJ1-1, with a tentative D call TRBD1 (5 bases). The CDR3 contains 13 residues. The germline V gene has CDR1 SGDLS and CDR2 YYNGEE. The V end was cut by 7 bases, the J end by 3 bases, with 13 bases between. CDR3 nucleotide sequence: TGTGCCAGCCTTGGTTTGGGGGACACTGAAGCTTTCTTT. This encodes CASLGLGDTEAFF.

A single count supports this clone. The chain is built from TRBV27 and TRBJ2-3, with D uncertain. The germline V gene has CDR1 MNHEY and CDR2 SMNVEV (reference sequence). The CDR3 runs to 14 residues. With 3 bases removed from V and 2 bases from J, the gap between germline ends came to 9 bases. This CDR3 reads CASSFSQLTDTQYF. CDR3 bases: TGTGCCAGCAGTTTTTCTCAGCTCACAGATACGCAGTATTTT.

The genes are TRBV10-1 and TRBJ2-3, with TRBD1 as a possible D gene (6 bases). CDR1 and CDR2 from the germline V gene are WNHNN and SYGVQD (reference sequence). With 0 bases removed from V and 9 bases from J, the gap between germline ends came to 13 bases. This CDR3 has 14 amino acids. The CDR3 coding sequence is TGCGCCAGCAGTGAGTCGAACAGGGCGAGAACGCAGTATTTT. This encodes CASSESNRARTQYF.

The rearrangement links TRBV10-3 to TRBJ2-5; D call uncertain. The V end lost 2 bases, the J end lost 5 bases, and 9 bases lay between the germline ends. The CDR3 runs 13 residues. Germline V gene sequence: CDR1 ENHRY, CDR2 SYGVKD. CDR3 DNA: TGTGCCATCAGTGAGGGTAGTTCGGAGACCCAGTACTTC. It encodes CAISEGSSETQYF.

The rearrangement links TRBV2 to TRBJ1-5; a possible D gene is TRBD1 (6 bases). The CDR3 runs to 14 residues. Trimming removed 7 bases from V and 0 bases from J, with 10 bases in between. The V gene's germline CDR1 is SNHLY and CDR2 FYNNEI. CDR3 amino acids: CASKDSYSNQPQHF. The CDR3 DNA follows: TGTGCCAGCAAGGACAGTTATAGCAATCAGCCCCAGCATTTT.

This clone was seen once. The V and J genes are TRBV6-1 and TRBJ2-2; D is possibly TRBD2 (6 bases). From germline, CDR1 is MNHNS and CDR2 SASEGT. This CDR3 has 14 residues. Trimming took 11 bases from V and 2 from J, leaving 15 bases between them. The CDR3 spells CAGGTGGNTGELFF. In DNA form, the CDR3 reads TGTGCCGGCGGGACCGGCGGTAACACCGGGGAGCTGTTTTTT.

This sequence joins TRBV18 and TRBJ1-2, with 8 bases fitting TRBD1. Trimming removed 2 bases from V and 4 bases from J; junction bases left unmatched: 9. The CDR3 contains 16 residues. Germline CDR1 KGHSH, CDR2 LQKENI. The chain's CDR3 is CASSPMAGQAIYGYTF. The CDR3, as DNA: TGTGCCAGCTCACCAATGGCGGGACAGGCCATCTATGGCTACACCTTC.

The rearrangement links TRBV2 to TRBJ2-1; D remains ambiguous. This CDR3 has 16 residues. Germline CDR1 and CDR2: SNHLY and FYNNEI. V was cut by 2 bases and J by 0 bases, with 11 bases left in between. The CDR3 sequence: CASSEFRSRSYNEQFF. The CDR3 region has the DNA TGTGCCAGCAGTGAATTTAGGTCCCGCTCCTACAATGAGCAGTTCTTC.

CDR3 amino acids: CASSPGGAYEQYF. For the CDR3, the DNA is TGTGCCAGCAGCCCGGGGGGGGCCTACGAGCAGTACTTC. V is TRBV4-2 and J is TRBJ2-7; the match to TRBD2 covers 8 bases. Trimming cost V 4 bases and J 2 bases; bases outside gene matches: 1. Germline V lookup: CDR1 LGHNA, CDR2 YNFKEQ. This CDR3 has 13 residues.

The chain links TRBV7-3 to TRBJ2-2; the match to TRBD1 covers 8 bases. Germline trimming cut 4 bases from V and 3 bases from J; bases unmatched to any gene: 10. The CDR3 is 17 residues long. In germline, CDR1 is SGHTA, CDR2 FQGTGA. CDR3 sequence: CASSWGLGQGHTGELFF. The CDR3 DNA sequence: TGTGCCAGCAGCTGGGGGCTAGGACAGGGACACACCGGGGAGCTGTTTTTT.

V gene TRBV27 combines with J gene TRBJ1-4; D is ambiguous. Per germline, CDR1 MNHEY and CDR2 SMNVEV (reference sequence). V was clipped by 5 bases and J by 5 bases, with 12 bases between them. The CDR3 contains 14 residues. CDR3 amino acids: CASSPLRGNEKLFF. DNA of the CDR3: TGTGCCAGCAGTCCCTTACGAGGAAATGAAAAACTGTTTTTT.

CDR3 coding DNA: TGTGCCAGCAGCCCCTTGGGGGGGGTAGCGTACGAGCAGTACTTC. Amino acids: CASSPLGGVAYEQYF. The V call is TRBV11-2, the J call TRBJ2-7; 7 bases map to TRBD2. Germline-derived CDR1 and CDR2 are SGHAT and FQNNGV. The CDR3 loop spans 15 amino acids. V shed 5 bases, J shed 4 bases, and the junction held 11 bases outside the gene matches.

As regards this clone: Other nucleotide sequences in the sample specify the same CDR3. The genes are TRBV19 and TRBJ2-1; the D gene could be TRBD1 or TRBD2 (5 bases each). The CDR3 has 13 residues. V was shortened by 3 bases and J by 4 bases, with 7 bases between the two germline ends. Germline-derived CDR1 and CDR2 are LNHDA and SQIVND (reference sequence). The CDR3 loop is CASSIGGYNEQFF. CDR3 DNA sequence: TGTGCCAGTAGTATTGGGGGATACAATGAGCAGTTCTTC.

The chain carries TRBV7-2 and TRBJ2-5, with 12 bases matching TRBD2. Germline-derived CDR1 and CDR2 are SGHTA and FQGNSA. V was pared by 3 bases and J by 3 bases, with 5 bases of the junction left unmatched. This CDR3 is built from 16 residues. CDR3 amino acids: CASSFRTSGIKETQYF. The CDR3 bases are TGTGCCAGCAGCTTCAGGACTAGCGGGATAAAAGAGACCCAGTACTTC.